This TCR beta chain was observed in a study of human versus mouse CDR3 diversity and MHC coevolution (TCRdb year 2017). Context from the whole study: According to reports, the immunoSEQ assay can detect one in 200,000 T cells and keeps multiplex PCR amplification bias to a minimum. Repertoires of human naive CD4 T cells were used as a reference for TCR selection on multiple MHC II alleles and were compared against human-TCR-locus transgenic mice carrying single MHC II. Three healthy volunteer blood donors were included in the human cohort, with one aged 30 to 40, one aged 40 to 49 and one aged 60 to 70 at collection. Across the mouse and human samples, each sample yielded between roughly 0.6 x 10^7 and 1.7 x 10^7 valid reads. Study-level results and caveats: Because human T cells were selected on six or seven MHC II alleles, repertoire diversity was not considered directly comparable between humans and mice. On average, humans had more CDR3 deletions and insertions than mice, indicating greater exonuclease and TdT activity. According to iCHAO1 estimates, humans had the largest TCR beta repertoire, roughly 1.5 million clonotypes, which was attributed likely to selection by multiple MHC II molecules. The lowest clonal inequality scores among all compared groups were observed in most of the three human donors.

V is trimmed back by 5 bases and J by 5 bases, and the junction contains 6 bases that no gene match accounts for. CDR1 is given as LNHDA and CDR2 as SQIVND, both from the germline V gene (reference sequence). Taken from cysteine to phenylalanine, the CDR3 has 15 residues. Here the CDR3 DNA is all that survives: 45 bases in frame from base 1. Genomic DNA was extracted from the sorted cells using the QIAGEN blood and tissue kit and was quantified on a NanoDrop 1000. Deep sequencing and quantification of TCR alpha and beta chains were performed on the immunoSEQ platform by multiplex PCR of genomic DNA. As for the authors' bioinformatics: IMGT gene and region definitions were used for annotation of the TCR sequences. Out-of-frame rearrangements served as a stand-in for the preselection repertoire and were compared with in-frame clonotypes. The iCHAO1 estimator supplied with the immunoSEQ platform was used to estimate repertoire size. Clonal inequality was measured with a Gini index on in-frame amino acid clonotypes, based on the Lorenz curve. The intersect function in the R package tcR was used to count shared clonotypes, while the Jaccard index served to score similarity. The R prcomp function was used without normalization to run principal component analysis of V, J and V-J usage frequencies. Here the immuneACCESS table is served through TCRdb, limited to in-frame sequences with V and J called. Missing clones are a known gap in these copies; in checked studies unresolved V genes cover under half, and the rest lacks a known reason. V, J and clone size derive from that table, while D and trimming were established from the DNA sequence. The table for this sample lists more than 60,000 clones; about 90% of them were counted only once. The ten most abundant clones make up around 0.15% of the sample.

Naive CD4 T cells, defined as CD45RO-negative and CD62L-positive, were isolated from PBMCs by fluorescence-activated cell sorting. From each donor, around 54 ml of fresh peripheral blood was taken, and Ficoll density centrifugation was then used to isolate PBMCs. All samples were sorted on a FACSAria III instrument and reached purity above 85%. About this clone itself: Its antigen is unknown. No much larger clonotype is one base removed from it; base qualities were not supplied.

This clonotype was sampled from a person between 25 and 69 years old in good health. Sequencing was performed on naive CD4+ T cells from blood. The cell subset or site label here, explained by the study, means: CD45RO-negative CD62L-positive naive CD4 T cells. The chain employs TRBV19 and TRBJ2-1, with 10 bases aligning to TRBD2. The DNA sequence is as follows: TGTGCCAGTAGTCAAACTAGCGGGGATCACAATGAGCAGTTCTTC. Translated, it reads CASSQTSGDHNEQFF.